The next 5 T cell receptor beta chains were all read from a single sample in a study of tumor and adjacent non-tumor tissue in lung cancer. This sample's RNA came from whole unsorted tissue. Three rounds of nested PCR, following a modified ARM-PCR protocol, produced the TCRbeta library. MiXCR, run by TCRdb on the multiplex PCR reads, gives a single entry per CDR3 protein. The table has 76,000 or so distinct CDR3 sequences, approximately 71% seen once; the top ten hold 10% to 15%. The sample consisted of lung tumor tissue. These receptors all stem from a woman aged 70 to 79 with non-small cell lung cancer.

The chain employs TRBV5-5 and TRBJ2-7; the D is unclear. Germline CDR1 reads SGHKS; CDR2 reads YYEKEE (reference sequence). This CDR3 is 12 amino acids long. This CDR3 is CVSSLGFYEQYF. CDR3 DNA: TGTGTCAGTAGCTTGGGCTTCTACGAGCAGTACTTC.

The chain is built from TRBV5-1 and TRBJ1-1, with 7 bases identical to TRBD1. Germline trimming cut 10 bases from V and 0 bases from J; bases unmatched to any gene: 9. Germline CDR1 reads SGHRS; CDR2 reads YFSETQ. This CDR3 is built from 14 residues. The CDR3 is CAGTSGTVNTEAFF. The CDR3 bases are TGCGCCGGCACGTCCGGGACAGTGAACACTGAAGCTTTCTTT.

This clonotype was observed many times. V and J are TRBV7-8 and TRBJ2-1, with 8 bases aligning to TRBD2. Germline lookup yields CDR1 SGHVS and CDR2 FQNEAQ. V dropped 1 base and J dropped 2; count of bases not matched to a gene: 4. The CDR3 contains 16 residues. CDR3: CASSLGVAGTYNEQFF. Written as DNA, the CDR3 is TGTGCCAGCAGCTTAGGGGTAGCGGGGACCTACAATGAGCAGTTCTTC.

This clonotype was recorded only once. A read error may account for a junction end that differs from germline. V usage is TRBV12-3 or TRBV12-4 and J usage is TRBJ1-3, with 7 bases lining up with TRBD1. The CDR3 is made up of 17 amino acids. The CDR3 sequence is CASSASTTGDYGTTICF. CDR3 coding DNA: TGTGCCAGCAGCGCCTCTACCACAGGGGACTACGGAACCACCATATGTTTT.

The chain couples TRBV6-2 or TRBV6-3 to TRBJ2-4; TRBD2 matches at 9 bases. Trimming removed 2 bases from V and 2 bases from J; junction bases left unmatched: 10. The CDR3 consists of 18 residues. The germline gives CDR1 MNHEY, CDR2 SVGEGT. CDR3 in DNA: TGTGCCAGCAGTTACGCTAGCGGGGCGGTGATGACCAAAAACATTCAGTACTTC. It yields the protein CASSYASGAVMTKNIQYF.